Each of the 32 T cell receptor beta chains below was sequenced from the same sample in a study of CD8+ T cells in alopecia areata. Noted treatment: oral pan-JAK inhibitor, 5-10 mg twice daily. Extracted from the samples, RNA was reverse transcribed into cDNA to serve as the sequencing template. TCRdb's copy holds only in-frame clones and misses some; the assay was immunoSEQ multiplex PCR. This sample yields about 300,000 clones, of which 58% are seen a single time; roughly 1.8% belongs to the top ten. Here the sequenced sample was CD4+ T cells sorted from blood, taken at week 24, from a patient treated with tofacitinib. The receptors originated from a human donor with alopecia areata.

The chain joins TRBV4-1 to TRBJ1-6; possibly TRBD1 for D (5 bases). V gave up 0 bases and J gave up 8 bases, with 11 bases separating them. Germline V gene data show CDR1 as MGHRA and CDR2 as YSYEKL. The CDR3 loop spans 15 amino acids. CDR3 bases: TGCGCCAGCAGCCAAGATAGGGGAAGGGATTCACCCCTCCACTTT. Amino acids: CASSQDRGRDSPLHF.

V is TRBV28 and J is TRBJ1-5; D is unclear. Trimming removed 2 bases from V and 9 bases from J, with 8 bases in between. Germline lookup yields CDR1 MDHEN and CDR2 SYDVKM. The CDR3 consists of 12 residues. The CDR3 DNA reads TGTGCCAGCAGTTTACTCGGAGGGCCCCAGCATTTT. Translation: CASSLLGGPQHF. The full variable domain, in which reference TRBV28 and TRBJ1-5 provide the parts outside the CDR3, is DVKVTQSSRYLVKRTGEKVFLECVQDMDHENMFWYRQDPGLGLRLIYFSYDVKMKEKGDIPEGYSVSREKKERFSLILESASTNQTSMYLCASSLLGGPQHFGDGTRLSIL.

The genes are TRBV2 and TRBJ2-3; 13 nucleotides line up with TRBD2. The CDR3 contains 16 residues. V lost 7 bases to trimming and J lost 1 base; unmatched junction nucleotides: 5. Germline V gives CDR1 SNHLY, CDR2 FYNNEI. The CDR3: CASTHGLAGGTDTQYF. In DNA form, the CDR3 reads TGTGCCAGCACCCACGGACTAGCGGGGGGCACAGATACGCAGTATTTT.

This clone has more than one count but fewer than ten. The CDR3 spells CASSTGQGNIEQYF. Here the CDR3 DNA reads TGCGCCAGCAGCACCGGACAGGGAAACATCGAGCAGTACTTC. The chain recombines TRBV5-1 with TRBJ2-7, with 8 bases lining up with TRBD1. The V segment lost 4 bases and the J segment 6 bases; nucleotides outside the gene matches: 9. CDR1 is SGHRS, CDR2 YFSETQ, per germline. The CDR3 sequence is 14 residues long.

The chain employs TRBV7-2 and TRBJ2-2; D unclear. V was clipped by 2 bases and J by 5 bases, with 12 bases between them. The germline V gene encodes CDR1 SGHTA and CDR2 FQGNSA. CDR3 length: 15 residues. CDR3 sequence: CASSLNALGTGELFF. CDR3 nucleotide sequence: TGTGCCAGCAGCTTAAACGCCTTAGGGACCGGGGAGCTGTTTTTT.

The chain joins TRBV30 to TRBJ2-3, with TRBD2 identical over 10 bases. J lost 6 bases, V lost 0 bases, and 6 bases had no gene match. From germline, CDR1 is GTSNPN and CDR2 SVGIG (reference sequence). The CDR3 has 15 amino acids. DNA for the CDR3: TGTGCCTGGAGTGTCAAGCGGGGGGGAATGGATACGCAGTATTTT. Protein: CAWSVKRGGMDTQYF. Supplemented by reference TRBV30 and TRBJ2-3, the full variable domain reads SQTIHQWPATLVQPVGSPLSLECTVEGTSNPNLYWYRQAAGRGLQLLFYSVGIGQISSEVPQNLSASRPQDRQFILSSKKLLLSDSGFYLCAWSVKRGGMDTQYFGPGTRLTVL.

The rearrangement joins TRBV30 to TRBJ2-7; D is unresolved. V shed 0 bases and J shed 1 base, with 7 bases lying between them. This CDR3 is 13 amino acids long. Germline V gives CDR1 GTSNPN, CDR2 SVGIG (reference sequence). The DNA for the CDR3 is TGTGCCTGGAGTGTACTGGGGTCCTACGAGCAGTACTTC. Amino acid sequence: CAWSVLGSYEQYF.

This clone has a handful of counts. The V call is TRBV2, the J call TRBJ1-4; D remains unclear. This CDR3 comprises 12 residues. The V end was cut by 0 bases, the J end by 10 bases, with 6 bases between. Germline V gives CDR1 SNHLY, CDR2 FYNNEI. The CDR3 loop reads CASSEAGAKLFF. In nucleotides, the CDR3 is TGTGCCAGCAGTGAAGCAGGAGCAAAACTGTTTTTT. Together with reference TRBV2 and TRBJ1-4, the CDR3 gives the full variable domain: EPEVTQTPSHQVTQMGQEVILRCVPISNHLYFYWYRQILGQKVEFLVSFYNNEISEKSEIFDDQFSVERPDGSNFTLKIRSTKLEDSAMYFCASSEAGAKLFFGSGTQLSVL.

This sequence joins TRBV30 and TRBJ2-3; D is possibly TRBD1 (5 bases). CDR3 length equals 14 residues. Trimming pared 1 base from V and 2 bases from J, leaving 10 bases between. The germline gives CDR1 GTSNPN, CDR2 SVGIG (reference sequence). CDR3 region: CAWSEGRDTDTQYF. CDR3 sequence (DNA): TGTGCCTGGAGTGAAGGCAGGGACACAGATACGCAGTATTTT.

In this sample, this clone turned up once. The chain uses TRBV6-1 and TRBJ2-4, with 9 bases matching TRBD1. This CDR3 is built from 19 residues. Germline values: CDR1 MNHNS, CDR2 SASEGT. V trimming: 3 bases; J trimming: 5 bases; junction bases outside the gene matches: 17. The CDR3 bases are TGTGCCAGCAGTGAGGAAAGTGGTTGGGGACAGGGCGCCCAAAACATTCAGTACTTC. This encodes CASSEESGWGQGAQNIQYF.

The rearrangement links TRBV29-1 to TRBJ1-1; perhaps TRBD1 as D (6 bases). Trimming stripped 1 base from V and 1 base from J, with 10 bases between. The CDR3 covers 14 residues. The V gene's germline CDR1 is SQVTM and CDR2 ANQGSEA. The CDR3 DNA sequence: TGCAGCGTTGAAGCCCTCAGGGGGAACACTGAAGCTTTCTTT. Encoded protein: CSVEALRGNTEAFF.

The chain links TRBV28 to TRBJ1-6, with D perhaps TRBD1 (5 bases). CDR3 length equals 14 residues. Trimming shortened V by 6 bases and J by 10 bases, and 16 bases separated the two germline ends. Germline V gene sequence: CDR1 MDHEN, CDR2 SYDVKM. CDR3 coding DNA: TGTGCCAGCAGCCCCAGGGTGACGAGGTCACCCCTCCACTTT. Translated, it gives CASSPRVTRSPLHF. Using reference TRBV28 and TRBJ1-6 for the parts outside the CDR3, the full variable domain is DVKVTQSSRYLVKRTGEKVFLECVQDMDHENMFWYRQDPGLGLRLIYFSYDVKMKEKGDIPEGYSVSREKKERFSLILESASTNQTSMYLCASSPRVTRSPLHFGNGTRLTVT.

The chain links TRBV7-2 to TRBJ1-5; the D gene is possibly TRBD1 (5 bases). Trimming removed 5 bases at V and 8 bases at J, with 13 bases between. Per the germline V gene, CDR1 is SGHTA and CDR2 is FQGNSA. The CDR3 spans 13 residues. The CDR3 loop is CASSVTVFEPQHF. CDR3 DNA sequence: TGTGCCAGCAGCGTGACAGTATTTGAGCCCCAGCATTTT.

The chain employs TRBV15 and TRBJ1-4, with D maybe TRBD1 (5 bases). V was trimmed by 0 bases and J by 3 bases, leaving 11 bases between them. The CDR3 length is 16 residues. Germline V gene data show CDR1 as LNHNV and CDR2 as YYDKDF (reference sequence). The CDR3 spells CATSRDDSRPNEKLFF. In DNA form, the CDR3 reads TGTGCCACCAGCAGAGACGACAGCCGACCTAATGAAAAACTGTTTTTT.

This clone was seen more than once but under ten times. The rearrangement uses TRBV29-1 and TRBJ1-2; unclear D gene. Germline V gene data show CDR1 as SQVTM and CDR2 as ANQGSEA. The CDR3 is made up of 11 amino acids. The CDR3 loop is CSSKEGEGYTF. The CDR3 DNA reads as TGCAGTTCAAAGGAGGGCGAAGGCTACACCTTC.

V and J are TRBV6-1 and TRBJ1-1; D uncertain. V was cut by 3 bases and J by 6 bases, with 11 bases left in between. This CDR3 is 13 amino acids long. CDR1 is MNHNS, CDR2 SASEGT, per germline. The chain's CDR3 is CASSDPGWPEAFF. In DNA, the CDR3 is TGTGCCAGCAGTGATCCGGGGTGGCCTGAAGCTTTCTTT.

V is TRBV15 and J is TRBJ2-3; the D is unclear. This CDR3 has 11 residues. The germline V gene has CDR1 LNHNV and CDR2 YYDKDF (reference sequence). V lost 8 bases to trimming and J lost 6 bases, with 9 bases between them. In nucleotides, the CDR3 is TGTGCCACCCTACAAAAGGATACGCAGTATTTT. It is translated as CATLQKDTQYF.

This sequence joins TRBV30 and TRBJ1-2; D gene ambiguous. The CDR3 contains 14 residues. The germline V gene encodes CDR1 GTSNPN and CDR2 SVGIG (reference sequence). Trimming shortened V by 5 bases and J by 0 bases, and 13 bases separated the two germline ends. CDR3 in amino acids: CAWQHRRANYGYTF. CDR3 sequence (DNA): TGTGCCTGGCAGCATCGGCGGGCTAACTATGGCTACACCTTC.

The chain recombines TRBV29-1 with TRBJ1-5; TRBD1 matches 12 bases. The CDR3 loop spans 18 amino acids. Germline CDR1 is SQVTM and CDR2 is ANQGSEA. Losses at the gene ends were 5 bases for V and 1 base for J; bases not matched to a gene: 12. The CDR3 sequence is CSVTIPGTGGISNQPQHF. In nucleotides, the CDR3 is TGCAGCGTTACTATTCCCGGGACAGGGGGCATCAGCAATCAGCCCCAGCATTTT.

J is TRBJ2-1 and V is TRBV5-1; D is ambiguous. The germline V gene encodes CDR1 SGHRS and CDR2 YFSETQ. Trimming stripped 0 bases from V and 3 bases from J, with 10 bases between. This CDR3 comprises 15 residues. CDR3 region: CASSLVGQDYNEQFF. CDR3 nucleotide sequence: TGCGCCAGCAGCTTGGTAGGGCAGGACTACAATGAGCAGTTCTTC.

CDR3 protein: CASSLPSYEQYF. DNA for the CDR3: TGCGCCAGCAGCTTGCCAAGCTACGAGCAGTACTTC. This sequence joins TRBV5-1 and TRBJ2-7; D gene unclear. CDR3 length equals 12 residues. Trimming stripped 1 base from V and 3 bases from J, with 5 bases between. Looked up from germline, CDR1 is SGHRS and CDR2 is YFSETQ. Full variable domain (missing parts from reference TRBV5-1 and TRBJ2-7): KAGVTQTPRYLIKTRGQQVTLSCSPISGHRSVSWYQQTPGQGLQFLFEYFSETQRNKGNFPGRFSGRQFSNSRSEMNVSTLELGDSALYLCASSLPSYEQYFGPGTRLTVT.

The rearrangement uses TRBV15 and TRBJ1-2, with D unresolved. CDR1 LNHNV and CDR2 YYDKDF come from the germline V gene (reference sequence). CDR3 size: 13 residues. Trimming stripped 1 base from V and 3 bases from J, with 6 bases between. The CDR3 spells CATSRGRDYGYTF. The CDR3 region has the DNA TGTGCCACCAGCAGAGGAAGGGACTATGGCTACACCTTC.

The chain combines TRBV29-1 with TRBJ1-3; TRBD1 is a possible D gene (5 bases). Trimming shortened V by 1 base and J by 2 bases, and 12 bases separated the two germline ends. The CDR3 contains 15 residues. In germline, CDR1 is SQVTM, CDR2 ANQGSEA. CDR3 nucleotide sequence: TGCAGCGTTGAAGTCCAGGGAAGAACTGGAAACACCATATATTTT. As protein: CSVEVQGRTGNTIYF.

In this sample, this clone turned up a few times. The chain uses TRBV5-1 and TRBJ1-2; tentatively, D is TRBD1 (6 bases). Trimming left V 4 bases short and J 4 bases short, with 17 bases between. CDR1 is SGHRS and CDR2 is YFSETQ in the germline V gene. The CDR3 spans 15 residues. CDR3 DNA sequence: TGCGCCAGCAGCCCAGGGGACGGAGGATTCTATGGCTACACCTTC. Its protein is CASSPGDGGFYGYTF.

J is TRBJ1-2 and V is TRBV30; maybe TRBD1 (5 bases). This CDR3 spans 13 amino acids. Germline-derived CDR1 and CDR2 are GTSNPN and SVGIG (reference sequence). V dropped 6 bases and J dropped 2 bases, with 13 bases sitting between them. The CDR3 sequence is CACNQGLNYGYTF. CDR3 DNA sequence: TGTGCCTGCAATCAGGGTCTCAACTATGGCTACACCTTC.

The CDR3 region is CASRLGNTGELFF. In DNA form, the CDR3 reads TGTGCCAGCAGGCTCGGGAACACCGGGGAGCTGTTTTTT. The chain carries TRBV7-2 and TRBJ2-2; D remains unclear. Trimming removed 6 bases at V and 1 base at J, with 6 bases between. The CDR3 has 13 residues. Germline V gene data show CDR1 as SGHTA and CDR2 as FQGNSA.

The chain recombines TRBV6-5 with TRBJ2-7, with 11 nucleotides matching TRBD2. Germline values: CDR1 MNHEY, CDR2 SVGAGI. CDR3 size: 15 residues. J gave up 2 bases and V 6 bases, and 6 bases lay outside the gene matches. For the CDR3, the DNA is TGTGCCAGCAGCCGTAGCGGGGGGGGCGCCTACGAGCAGTACTTC. Its translation: CASSRSGGGAYEQYF.

The chain recombines TRBV5-1 with TRBJ1-1; unclear D gene. This CDR3 comprises 14 residues. Germline CDR1 SGHRS, CDR2 YFSETQ. Trimming took off 4 bases at V and 2 bases at J, with 12 bases between the two ends. The CDR3 bases are TGCGCCAGCAGCCCGGGAACAGTAAACACTGAAGCTTTCTTT. Translated: CASSPGTVNTEAFF.

Only a few counts were recorded for this clone. The V gene is TRBV11-2, the J gene TRBJ2-1; D remains ambiguous. V was trimmed by 0 bases and J by 5 bases, leaving 5 bases between them. CDR1 SGHAT and CDR2 FQNNGV come from the germline V gene. This CDR3 contains 13 residues. CDR3 sequence: CASSLDTHNEQFF. CDR3 sequence (DNA): TGTGCCAGCAGCTTAGATACCCACAATGAGCAGTTCTTC.

There are a few counts of this clone. The chain recombines TRBV4-2 with TRBJ2-3; D may be TRBD2 (6 bases). This CDR3 has 17 amino acids. Per germline, CDR1 LGHNA and CDR2 YNFKEQ. V was trimmed by 0 bases and J by 3 bases, leaving 16 bases between them. Here the CDR3 reads CASSQDRRGRSTDTQYF. CDR3 sequence (DNA): TGTGCCAGCAGCCAAGACAGGCGGGGCAGGAGTACAGATACGCAGTATTTT.

The sample holds a few counts of this clone. The genes are TRBV14 and TRBJ1-6; no reliable D call. Germline CDR1 reads SGHDN; CDR2 reads FVKESK. The CDR3 runs to 16 residues. V was clipped by 1 base and J by 0 bases, with 7 bases between them. CDR3 DNA sequence: TGTGCCAGCAGCCAAGGGGCCTCCTCCTATAATTCACCCCTCCACTTT. As protein: CASSQGASSYNSPLHF. The whole variable domain, filled in from reference TRBV14 and TRBJ1-6, reads EAGVTQFPSHSVIEKGQTVTLRCDPISGHDNLYWYRRVMGKEIKFLLHFVKESKQDESGMPNNRFLAERTGGTYSTLKVQPAELEDSGVYFCASSQGASSYNSPLHFGNGTRLTVT.

The chain carries TRBV4-2 and TRBJ1-2; a weak D match, TRBD1 (5 bases). V was pared by 4 bases and J by 7 bases, with 34 bases between. Germline CDR1 reads LGHNA; CDR2 reads YNFKEQ. The CDR3 consists of 20 residues. CDR3 bases: TGTGCCAGCAGCCCAGTCGTTGGGACCGGGGACGCTTCAACCCGAGTTGGCTACACCTTC. It translates to CASSPVVGTGDASTRVGYTF.